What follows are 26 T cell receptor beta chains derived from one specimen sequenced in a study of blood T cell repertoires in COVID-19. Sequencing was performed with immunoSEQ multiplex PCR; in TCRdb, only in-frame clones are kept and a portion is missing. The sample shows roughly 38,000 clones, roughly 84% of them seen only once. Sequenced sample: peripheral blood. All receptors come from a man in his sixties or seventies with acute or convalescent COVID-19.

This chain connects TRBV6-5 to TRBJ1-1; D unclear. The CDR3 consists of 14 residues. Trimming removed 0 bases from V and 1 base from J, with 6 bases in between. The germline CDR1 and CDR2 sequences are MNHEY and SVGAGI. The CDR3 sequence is CASSYSQRNTEAFF. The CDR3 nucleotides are TGTGCCAGCAGTTACTCACAGAGGAACACTGAAGCTTTCTTT.

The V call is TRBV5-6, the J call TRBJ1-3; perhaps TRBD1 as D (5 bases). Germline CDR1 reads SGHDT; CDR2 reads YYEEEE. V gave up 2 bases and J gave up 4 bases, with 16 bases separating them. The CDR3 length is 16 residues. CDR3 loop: CASSFVRTPGGNTIYF. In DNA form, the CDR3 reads TGTGCCAGCAGCTTCGTTCGGACACCCGGGGGAAACACCATATATTTT.

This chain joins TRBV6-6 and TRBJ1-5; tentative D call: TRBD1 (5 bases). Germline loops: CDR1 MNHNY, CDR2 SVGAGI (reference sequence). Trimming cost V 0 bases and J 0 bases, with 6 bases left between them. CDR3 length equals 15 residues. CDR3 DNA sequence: TGTGCCAGCAGTTACTCGGACAATAGCAATCAGCCCCAGCATTTT. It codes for CASSYSDNSNQPQHF.

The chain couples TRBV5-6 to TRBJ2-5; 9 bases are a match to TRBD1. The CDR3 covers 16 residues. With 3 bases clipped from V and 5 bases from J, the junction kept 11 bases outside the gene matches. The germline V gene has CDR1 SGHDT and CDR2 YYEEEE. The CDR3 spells CASSSEMTGGGETQYF. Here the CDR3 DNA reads TGTGCCAGCAGCTCTGAAATGACAGGGGGTGGGGAGACCCAGTACTTC.

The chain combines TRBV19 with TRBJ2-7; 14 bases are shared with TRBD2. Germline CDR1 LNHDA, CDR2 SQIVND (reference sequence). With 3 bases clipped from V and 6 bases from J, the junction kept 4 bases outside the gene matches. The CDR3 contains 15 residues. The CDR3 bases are TGTGCCAGTAGTATGGGACTAGCGGGAGTCCCCGAGCAGTACTTC. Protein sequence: CASSMGLAGVPEQYF. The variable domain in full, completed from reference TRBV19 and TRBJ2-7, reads DGGITQSPKYLFRKEGQNVTLSCEQNLNHDAMYWYRQDPGQGLRLIYYSQIVNDFQKGDIAEGYSVSREKKESFPLTVTSAQKNPTAFYLCASSMGLAGVPEQYFGPGTRLTVT.

CDR3 sequence (DNA): TGTGCCAGCAGCTTGGGACAGCAGAGGGGGAACACTGAAGCTTTCTTT. Its protein product is CASSLGQQRGNTEAFF. The genes are TRBV7-2 and TRBJ1-1; TRBD1 matches 7 bases. Germline V gene data show CDR1 as SGHTA and CDR2 as FQGNSA. The V gene end was trimmed by 3 bases and the J gene end by 1 base; junction bases not matched to a gene: 8. The CDR3 loop spans 16 amino acids.

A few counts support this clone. This CDR3 reads CASSYGGVASGNTIYF. DNA of the CDR3: TGTGCCAGCAGTTACGGAGGAGTTGCCTCTGGAAACACCATATATTTT. J is TRBJ1-3 and V is TRBV6-5; D is uncertain. In germline, CDR1 is MNHEY, CDR2 SVGAGI. CDR3 length: 16 residues. V was cut by 2 bases and J by 0 bases, with 11 bases left in between.

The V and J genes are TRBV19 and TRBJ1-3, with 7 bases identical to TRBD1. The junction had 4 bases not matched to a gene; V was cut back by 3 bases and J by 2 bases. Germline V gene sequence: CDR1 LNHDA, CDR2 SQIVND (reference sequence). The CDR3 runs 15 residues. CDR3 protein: CASSIGTATGNTIYF. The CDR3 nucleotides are TGTGCCAGTAGTATCGGGACAGCCACTGGAAACACCATATATTTT.

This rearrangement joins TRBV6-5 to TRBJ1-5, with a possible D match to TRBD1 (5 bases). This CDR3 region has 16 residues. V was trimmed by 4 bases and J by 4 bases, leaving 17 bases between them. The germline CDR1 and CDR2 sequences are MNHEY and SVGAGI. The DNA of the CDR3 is TGTGCCAGCAGTTTTTCCCCCCGGGGGGGAAATCAGCCCCAGCATTTT. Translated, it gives CASSFSPRGGNQPQHF.

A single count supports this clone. For the CDR3, the DNA is TGCAGCGTTGGGGCCGGGACAGAGAACACTGAAGCTTTCTTT. Its protein is CSVGAGTENTEAFF. J is TRBJ1-1 and V is TRBV29-1, with 7 bases lining up with TRBD1. The CDR3 extends over 14 amino acids. Germline assignment: CDR1 SQVTM and CDR2 ANQGSEA. V trimming: 4 bases; J trimming: 1 base; junction bases outside the gene matches: 6.

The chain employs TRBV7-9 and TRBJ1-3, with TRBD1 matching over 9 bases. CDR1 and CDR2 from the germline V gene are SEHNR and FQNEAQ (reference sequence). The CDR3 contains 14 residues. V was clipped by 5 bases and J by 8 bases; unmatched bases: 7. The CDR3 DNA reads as TGTGCCAGCAGCCTCGAGACAGGGGGAGACACCATATATTTT. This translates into CASSLETGGDTIYF.

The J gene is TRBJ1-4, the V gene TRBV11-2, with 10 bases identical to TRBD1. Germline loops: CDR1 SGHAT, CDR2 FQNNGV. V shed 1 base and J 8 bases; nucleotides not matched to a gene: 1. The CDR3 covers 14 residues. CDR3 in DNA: TGTGCCAGCAGCTTAGGGACAGGGGGGGAAAAACTGTTTTTT. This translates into CASSLGTGGEKLFF.

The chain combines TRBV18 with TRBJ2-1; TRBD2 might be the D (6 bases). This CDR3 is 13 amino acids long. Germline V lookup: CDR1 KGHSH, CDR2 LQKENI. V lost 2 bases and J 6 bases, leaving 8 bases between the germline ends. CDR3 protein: CASSPSTSNEQFF. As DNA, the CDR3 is TGTGCCAGCTCACCATCGACTAGCAATGAGCAGTTCTTC.

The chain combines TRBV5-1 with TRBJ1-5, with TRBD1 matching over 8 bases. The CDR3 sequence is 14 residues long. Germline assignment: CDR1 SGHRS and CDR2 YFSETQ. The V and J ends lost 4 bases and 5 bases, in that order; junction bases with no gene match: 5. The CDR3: CASSPGQGHQPQHF. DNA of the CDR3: TGCGCCAGCAGCCCCGGACAGGGACATCAGCCCCAGCATTTT.

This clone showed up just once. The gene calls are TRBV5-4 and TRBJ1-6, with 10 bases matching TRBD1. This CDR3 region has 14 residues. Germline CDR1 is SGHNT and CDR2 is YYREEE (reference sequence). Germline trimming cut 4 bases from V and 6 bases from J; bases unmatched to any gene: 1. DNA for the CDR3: TGTGCCAGCAGCCGGGACAGGGGTAATTCACCCCTCCACTTT. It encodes CASSRDRGNSPLHF.

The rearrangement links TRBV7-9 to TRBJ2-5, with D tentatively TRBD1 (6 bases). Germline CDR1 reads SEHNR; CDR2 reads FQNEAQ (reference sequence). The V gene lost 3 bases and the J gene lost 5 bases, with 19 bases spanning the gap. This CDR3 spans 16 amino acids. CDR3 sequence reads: CASSFSSTQGYETQYF. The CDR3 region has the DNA TGTGCCAGCAGCTTCAGCTCGACACAGGGTTACGAGACCCAGTACTTC.

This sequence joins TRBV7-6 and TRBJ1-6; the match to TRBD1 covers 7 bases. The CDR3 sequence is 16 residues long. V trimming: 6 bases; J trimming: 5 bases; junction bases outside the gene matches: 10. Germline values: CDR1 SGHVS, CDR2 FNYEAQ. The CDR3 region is CASSPRLGQNNSPLHF. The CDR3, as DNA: TGTGCCAGCAGTCCACGACTGGGACAGAATAATTCACCCCTCCACTTT.

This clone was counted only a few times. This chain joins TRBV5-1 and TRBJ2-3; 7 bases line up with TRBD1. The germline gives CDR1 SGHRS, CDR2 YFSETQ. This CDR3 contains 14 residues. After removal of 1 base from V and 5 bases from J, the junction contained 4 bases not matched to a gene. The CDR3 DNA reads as TGCGCCAGCAGCTTGTCGGCAGGGGGAGATACGCAGTATTTT. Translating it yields CASSLSAGGDTQYF.

The CDR3: CASSPAGNTEAFF. The CDR3 DNA sequence: TGTGCCAGCTCACCAGCAGGGAACACTGAAGCTTTCTTT. This rearrangement joins TRBV18 to TRBJ1-1; no clear D gene. The CDR3 contains 13 residues. V was pared by 2 bases and J by 1 base, with 5 bases between. Germline loops: CDR1 KGHSH, CDR2 LQKENI.

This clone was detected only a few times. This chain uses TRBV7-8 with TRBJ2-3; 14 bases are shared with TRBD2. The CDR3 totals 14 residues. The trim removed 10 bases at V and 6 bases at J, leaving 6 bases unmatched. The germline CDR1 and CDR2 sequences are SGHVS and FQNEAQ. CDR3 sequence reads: CATLWTSGGDTQYF. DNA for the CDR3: TGTGCCACTCTTTGGACTAGCGGGGGGGATACGCAGTATTTT.

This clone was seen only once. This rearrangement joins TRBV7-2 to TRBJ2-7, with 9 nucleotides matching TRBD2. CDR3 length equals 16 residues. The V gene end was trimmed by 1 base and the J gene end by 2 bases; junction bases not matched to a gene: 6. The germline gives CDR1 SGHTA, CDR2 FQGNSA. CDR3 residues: CASSLVGGRAAYEQYF. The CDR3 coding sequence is TGTGCCAGCAGCTTAGTGGGCGGGAGGGCCGCCTACGAGCAGTACTTC. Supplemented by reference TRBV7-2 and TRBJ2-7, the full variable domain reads GAGVSQSPSNKVTEKGKDVELRCDPISGHTALYWYRQSLGQGLEFLIYFQGNSAPDKSGLPSDRFSAERTGGSVSTLTIQRTQQEDSAVYLCASSLVGGRAAYEQYFGPGTRLTVT.

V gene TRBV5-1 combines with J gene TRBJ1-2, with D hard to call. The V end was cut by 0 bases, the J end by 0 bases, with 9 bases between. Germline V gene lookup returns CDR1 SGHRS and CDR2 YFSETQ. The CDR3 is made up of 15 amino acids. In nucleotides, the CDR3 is TGCGCCAGCAGCTTGGCCGGGTCAGCTAACTATGGCTACACCTTC. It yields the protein CASSLAGSANYGYTF.

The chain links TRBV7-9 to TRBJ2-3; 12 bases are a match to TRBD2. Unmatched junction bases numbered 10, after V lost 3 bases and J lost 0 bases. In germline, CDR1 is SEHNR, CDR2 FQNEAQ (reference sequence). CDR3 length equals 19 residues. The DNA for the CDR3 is TGTGCCAGCAGCTTGGGATTGGGACTAGCGGGTACGAGCACAGATACGCAGTATTTT. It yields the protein CASSLGLGLAGTSTDTQYF.

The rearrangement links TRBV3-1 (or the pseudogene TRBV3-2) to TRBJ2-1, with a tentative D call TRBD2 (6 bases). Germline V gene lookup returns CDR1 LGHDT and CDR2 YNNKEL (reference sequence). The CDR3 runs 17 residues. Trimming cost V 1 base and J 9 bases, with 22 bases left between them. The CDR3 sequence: CASSQAATRVVGGEQFF. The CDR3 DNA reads TGTGCCAGCAGCCAAGCTGCGACTAGGGTTGTCGGCGGTGAGCAGTTCTTC.

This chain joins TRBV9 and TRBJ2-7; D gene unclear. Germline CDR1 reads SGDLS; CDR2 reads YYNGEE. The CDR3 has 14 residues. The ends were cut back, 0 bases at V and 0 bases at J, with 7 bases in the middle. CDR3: CASSVVPDSYEQYF. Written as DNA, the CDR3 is TGTGCCAGCAGCGTAGTCCCAGACTCCTACGAGCAGTACTTC.

DNA of the CDR3: TGTGCCTGGAGTCGGGACAGTTACGAGCAGTACTTC. This codes for CAWSRDSYEQYF. The gene calls are TRBV30 and TRBJ2-7; 7 bases match TRBD1. The CDR3 totals 12 residues. V gave up 2 bases and J gave up 4 bases; unmatched junction bases: 2. Germline lookup yields CDR1 GTSNPN and CDR2 SVGIG (reference sequence).